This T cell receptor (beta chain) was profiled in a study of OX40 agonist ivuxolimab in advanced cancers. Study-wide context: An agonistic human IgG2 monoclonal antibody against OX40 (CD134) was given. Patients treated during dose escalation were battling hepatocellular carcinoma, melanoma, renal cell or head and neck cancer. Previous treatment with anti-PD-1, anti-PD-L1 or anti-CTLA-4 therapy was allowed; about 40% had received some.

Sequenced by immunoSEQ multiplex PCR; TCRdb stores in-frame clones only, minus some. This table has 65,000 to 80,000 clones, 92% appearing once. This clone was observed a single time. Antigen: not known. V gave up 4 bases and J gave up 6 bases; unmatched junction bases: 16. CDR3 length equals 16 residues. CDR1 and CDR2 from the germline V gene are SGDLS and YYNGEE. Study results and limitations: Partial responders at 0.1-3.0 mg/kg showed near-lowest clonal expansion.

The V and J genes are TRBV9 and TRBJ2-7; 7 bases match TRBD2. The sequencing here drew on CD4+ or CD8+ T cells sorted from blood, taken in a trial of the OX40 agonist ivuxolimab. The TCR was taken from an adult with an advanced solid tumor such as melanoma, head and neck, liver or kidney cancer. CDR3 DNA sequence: TGTGCCAGCAGCCCCCTGGCGGGAGCTCATGTTGGCGAGCAGTACTTC. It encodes CASSPLAGAHVGEQYF.